Listed below are T cell receptor beta chains from one sample, sequenced in a study of T-cell memory formation after mild COVID-19. TCRdb itself ran the 5' RACE reads through MiXCR, one entry per CDR3 protein. Of 300,000 to 400,000 distinct CDR3 sequences in the sample, roughly 13% were seen once. The sequenced sample was PBMCs or a T cell subset sorted from them (not recorded which). These receptor sequences come from a man younger than 35 who had mild COVID-19 (a few samples of this study predate the infection). Cell type and time point are not known. CDR3s include the opening cysteine and the closing phenylalanine or tryptophan. D genes are given only for firm matches. Clone size, where shown, is once, few, many, or a class for clones that have expanded.

clone_size: few; j_call: TRBJ1-2; d_call: NA; v_call: TRBV6-5; cdr3_aa: CASRPPGEANYGYTF; cdr3_nt: TGTGCCAGCAGGCCCCCAGGGGAAGCTAACTATGGCTACACCTTC
clone_size: few; j_call: TRBJ2-7; d_call: TRBD2; v_call: TRBV7-2; cdr3_aa: CASSLTSGVTYEQYF; cdr3_nt: TGTGCCAGCAGCCTGACTAGCGGGGTAACCTACGAGCAGTACTTC
clone_size: few; j_call: TRBJ2-3; d_call: NA; v_call: TRBV5-1; cdr3_aa: CASSFMAVSTDTQYF; cdr3_nt: TGCGCCAGCAGCTTTATGGCGGTATCCACAGATACGCAGTATTTT
clone_size: NA; j_call: TRBJ2-5; d_call: NA; v_call: TRBV28; cdr3_aa: CASRLGSVLKTQYF; cdr3_nt: TGTGCCAGCAGGCTCGGGAGTGTCTTGAAGACCCAGTACTTC
clone_size: few; j_call: TRBJ2-4; d_call: NA; v_call: TRBV7-6; cdr3_aa: CASRLRGTPFESDIQYF; cdr3_nt: TGTGCCAGCCGACTACGGGGTACACCCTTTGAGTCAGACATTCAGTACTTC
clone_size: NA; j_call: TRBJ2-1; d_call: NA; v_call: TRBV9; cdr3_aa: CASSPGSVVQFF; cdr3_nt: TGTGCCAGCAGCCCTGGGAGCGTAGTGCAGTTCTTC
clone_size: NA; j_call: TRBJ1-6; d_call: NA; v_call: TRBV30; cdr3_aa: CAWSRRVSPLHF; cdr3_nt: TGTGCCTGGAGTAGGCGGGTGTCACCCCTCCACTTT
clone_size: NA; j_call: TRBJ2-1; d_call: NA; v_call: TRBV20-1; cdr3_aa: CSASRGSLNEQFF; cdr3_nt: TGCAGTGCTAGTCGCGGTTCGCTCAATGAGCAGTTCTTC
clone_size: NA; j_call: TRBJ2-3; d_call: TRBD1; v_call: TRBV28; cdr3_aa: CASSPGTGVDTQYF; cdr3_nt: TGTGCCAGCAGCCCTGGGACAGGAGTGGATACGCAGTATTTT
clone_size: few; j_call: TRBJ2-1; d_call: NA; v_call: TRBV18; cdr3_aa: CASSPRTRPQGDEQFF; cdr3_nt: TGTGCCAGCTCACCACGCACTAGACCTCAAGGGGATGAGCAGTTCTTC
clone_size: NA; j_call: TRBJ2-3; d_call: NA; v_call: TRBV7-3; cdr3_aa: CASSSGQTDTQYF; cdr3_nt: TGTGCCAGCAGCTCCGGCCAAACAGATACGCAGTATTTT
clone_size: NA; j_call: TRBJ1-4; d_call: NA; v_call: TRBV6-5; cdr3_aa: CASSYHGTNEKLFF; cdr3_nt: TGTGCCAGCAGTTACCACGGGACTAATGAAAAACTGTTTTTT
clone_size: NA; j_call: TRBJ1-1; d_call: TRBD1; v_call: TRBV29-1; cdr3_aa: CSVADRGGTEAFF; cdr3_nt: TGCAGCGTTGCGGACAGGGGAGGAACTGAAGCTTTCTTT
clone_size: NA; j_call: TRBJ1-1; d_call: NA; v_call: TRBV11-2; cdr3_aa: CASSLVSSQREAFF; cdr3_nt: TGTGCCAGCAGCTTAGTAAGTTCACAGAGAGAAGCTTTCTTT
clone_size: NA; j_call: TRBJ1-5; d_call: NA; v_call: TRBV3-2; cdr3_aa: CASSQDRTGVDSNQPQHF; cdr3_nt: TGTGCCAGCAGCCAAGATAGGACAGGGGTTGATAGCAATCAGCCCCAGCATTTT
clone_size: few; j_call: TRBJ2-1; d_call: NA; v_call: TRBV11-2; cdr3_aa: CASSRVMGNEQFF; cdr3_nt: TGTGCCAGCAGCCGGGTCATGGGCAATGAGCAGTTCTTC
clone_size: many; j_call: TRBJ2-1; d_call: TRBD2; v_call: TRBV20-1; cdr3_aa: CSASSGGSSYNEQFF; cdr3_nt: TGCAGTGCCTCTAGCGGGGGGAGCTCCTACAATGAGCAGTTCTTC
clone_size: few; j_call: TRBJ1-3; d_call: NA; v_call: TRBV21-1; cdr3_aa: CASSKGGRAWGNTIYF; cdr3_nt: TGTGCCAGCAGCAAAGGAGGGCGGGCGTGGGGAAACACCATATATTTT
clone_size: NA; j_call: TRBJ2-5; d_call: NA; v_call: TRBV5-1; cdr3_aa: CASSLSRDGETQYF; cdr3_nt: TGCGCCAGCAGCTTATCCCGGGACGGAGAGACCCAGTACTTC
clone_size: NA; j_call: TRBJ1-6; d_call: NA; v_call: TRBV3-1; cdr3_aa: CASSEEVISPLHF; cdr3_nt: TGTGCCAGCAGCGAGGAAGTCATTTCACCCCTCCACTTT
clone_size: NA; j_call: TRBJ1-6; d_call: NA; v_call: TRBV2; cdr3_aa: CASSTGNSYNSPLHF; cdr3_nt: TGTGCCAGCAGTACGGGGAACTCCTATAATTCACCCCTCCACTTT
clone_size: NA; j_call: TRBJ2-2; d_call: NA; v_call: TRBV18; cdr3_aa: CASSPPKNTGELFF; cdr3_nt: TGTGCCAGCTCACCACCCAAGAACACCGGGGAGCTGTTTTTT
clone_size: few; j_call: TRBJ1-5; d_call: TRBD1; v_call: TRBV7-9; cdr3_aa: CASSLFRSGGNQPQHF; cdr3_nt: TGTGCCAGCAGCTTATTCCGCTCAGGGGGGAATCAGCCCCAGCATTTT
clone_size: NA; j_call: TRBJ2-7; d_call: TRBD2; v_call: TRBV20-1; cdr3_aa: CSARYGGTYEQYF; cdr3_nt: TGCAGTGCTAGGTACGGGGGGACCTACGAGCAGTACTTC